This T cell receptor (beta chain) was profiled in a study of post-analysis software for immune sequencing data. Whole-study context: The disease courses covered relapsing-remitting, secondary progressive and progressive-relapsing multiple sclerosis. Study-wide results and caveats: Controls showed lower frequencies than patients for five TRBV segments, and TRBV5-6, TRBV5-1 and TRBV20-1 were among these. F measure clustering grouped samples strongly by preparation batch. Patients with multiple sclerosis recorded significantly lower normalized Chao1 diversity than controls, the study found.

The V end was cut by 5 bases, the J end by 3 bases, with 13 bases between. Germline V gene lookup returns CDR1 SQVTM and CDR2 ANQGSEA. This CDR3 comprises 13 residues. As to this clonotype: Its target is unknown.

Unique molecular identifiers were built into the TCR beta cDNA libraries. Some 500,000 cDNA molecules were obtained from roughly 0.93 to 9.6 million T cells. MiXCR, run by TCRdb on the PCR reads, gives a single entry per CDR3 protein. Among hundreds of thousands of distinct CDR3 sequences, around 44% were seen once, and the ten largest hold about 1.5%. The material sequenced was blood. The V call is TRBV29-1, the J call TRBJ1-2; TRBD1 is a possible D gene (6 bases). The source of this sequence is a girl aged 10 to 17 with multiple sclerosis. The CDR3 DNA reads TGCAGCGTTATCAGGGACAATCACTATGGCTACACCTTC. Its protein product is CSVIRDNHYGYTF.